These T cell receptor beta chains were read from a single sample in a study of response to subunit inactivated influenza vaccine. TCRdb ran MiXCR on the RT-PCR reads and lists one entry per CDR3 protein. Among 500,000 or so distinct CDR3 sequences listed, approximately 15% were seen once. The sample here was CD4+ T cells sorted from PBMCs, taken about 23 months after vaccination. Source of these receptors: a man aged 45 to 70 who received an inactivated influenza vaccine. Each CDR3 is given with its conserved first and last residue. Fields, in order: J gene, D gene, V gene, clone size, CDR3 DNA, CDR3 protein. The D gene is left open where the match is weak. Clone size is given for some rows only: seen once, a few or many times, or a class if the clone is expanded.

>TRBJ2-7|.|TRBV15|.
TGTGCCACCAGCAGTGGTAGGGGGACCGCCTACGAGCAGTACTTC
CATSSGRGTAYEQYF
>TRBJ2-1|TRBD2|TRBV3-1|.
TGTGCCAGCAGCCAGTCTAGCGGGGGCTACAATGAGCAGTTCTTC
CASSQSSGGYNEQFF
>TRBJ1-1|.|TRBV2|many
TGTGCCAGCAGTGGGGGGGGGAACACTGAAGCTTTCTTT
CASSGGGNTEAFF
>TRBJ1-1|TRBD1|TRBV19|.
TGTGCCAGTAGGGACAGGGGATCCACTGAAGCTTTCTTT
CASRDRGSTEAFF
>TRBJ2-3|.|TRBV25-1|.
TGTGCCAGCAGTGAACTACTAGAGAGCACAGATACGCAGTATTTT
CASSELLESTDTQYF
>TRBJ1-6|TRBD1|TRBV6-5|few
TGTGCCAGCGTTTGGGGACAGGGGACTTCACCCCTCCACTTT
CASVWGQGTSPLHF
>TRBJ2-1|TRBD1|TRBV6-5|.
TGTGCCAGCAGTTCCCTTGGGACAGTTTCTACCAATGAGCAGTTCTTC
CASSSLGTVSTNEQFF
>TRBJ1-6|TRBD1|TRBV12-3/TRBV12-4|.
TGTGCCAGCAGTTTTGACAGGGATTCACCCCTCCACTTT
CASSFDRDSPLHF
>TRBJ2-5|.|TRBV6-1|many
TGTGCCAGGCAAGGGTCGAGCAGAAAAAATCAAGAGACCCAGTACTTC
CARQGSSRKNQETQYF
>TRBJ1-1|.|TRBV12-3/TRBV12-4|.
TGTGCCAGCAGTCGACTCAGGGGTATAGCTTTCTTT
CASSRLRGIAFF
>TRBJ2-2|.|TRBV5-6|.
TGTGCCAGCAGCCGTACTGCAGGGGCCGGGGAGCTGTTTTTT
CASSRTAGAGELFF
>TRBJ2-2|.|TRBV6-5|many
TGTGCCAGCAGTTCAAGGGGACCCGGGGAGCTGTTTTTT
CASSSRGPGELFF
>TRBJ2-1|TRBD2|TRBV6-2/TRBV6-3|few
TGTGCCAGCAGTTACCAGCGGGAAGGGAATGAGCAGTTCTTC
CASSYQREGNEQFF
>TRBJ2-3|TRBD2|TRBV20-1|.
TGCAGTGCTAGCCCCCAGCGGGAGGGTCGAGGCACAGATACGCAGTATTTT
CSASPQREGRGTDTQYF
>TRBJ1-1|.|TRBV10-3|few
TGTGCCATCAGTGCGTCAACGAACACTGAAGCTTTCTTT
CAISASTNTEAFF
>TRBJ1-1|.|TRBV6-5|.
TGTGCCAGCAGTTACTCCTGGGGGGACACTGAAGCTTTCTTT
CASSYSWGDTEAFF
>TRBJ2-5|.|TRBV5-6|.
TGTGCCAGCAGCTCGCGGACAGTCCAAGAGACCCAGTACTTC
CASSSRTVQETQYF
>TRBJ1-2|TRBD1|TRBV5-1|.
TGCGCCAGCAGCCGCGGACAGGGAAGAGTTGGCTACACCTTC
CASSRGQGRVGYTF
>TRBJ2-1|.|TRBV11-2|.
TGTGCCAGCACCTCCGGTCCGGAATTCAATGAGCAGTTCTTC
CASTSGPEFNEQFF
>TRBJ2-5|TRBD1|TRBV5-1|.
TGCGCCAGCCGGAAAGTTGGGACAGGGTTGCTGGAGACCCAGTACTTC
CASRKVGTGLLETQYF
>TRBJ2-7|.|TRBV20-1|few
TGCAGTGCTAGTGGATCCCCCACTTCAAGCTCCTACGAGCAGTACTTC
CSASGSPTSSSYEQYF
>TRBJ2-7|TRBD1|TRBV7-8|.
TGTGCCAGCAGCTCTTGGGACAGGGCGACCTACGAGCAGTACTTC
CASSSWDRATYEQYF
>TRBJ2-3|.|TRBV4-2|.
TGTGCCAGCAGCCAAGATTCACTTATCCGCACAGATACGCAGTATTTT
CASSQDSLIRTDTQYF
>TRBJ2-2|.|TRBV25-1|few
TGTGCCAGCAGACCTAGGGATAACGGGGAGCTGTTTTTT
CASRPRDNGELFF
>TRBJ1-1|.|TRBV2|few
TGTGCCAGCAGTGAAATGAAGAACACTGAAGCTTTCTTT
CASSEMKNTEAFF
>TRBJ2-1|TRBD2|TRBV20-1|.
TGCAGTGCTAGTCCAATGGGGGGGAGGACCTACAATGAGCAGTTCTTC
CSASPMGGRTYNEQFF
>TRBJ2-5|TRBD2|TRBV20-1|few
TGCAGTGCTAGGACAAGTAGCGGGATATGGGAGACCCAGTACTTC
CSARTSSGIWETQYF
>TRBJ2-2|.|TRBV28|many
TGTGCCAGCAACTCGGGAGCGTACACCGGGGAGCTGTTTTTT
CASNSGAYTGELFF
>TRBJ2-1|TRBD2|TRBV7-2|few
TGTGCCAGCAGACCCCTAGCGGGCAATGAGCAGTTCTTC
CASRPLAGNEQFF
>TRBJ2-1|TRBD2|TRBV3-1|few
TGTGCCAGCAGCCAACGTCTGACTAGCGGGAGATTGGGGTCCTACAATGAGCAGTTCTTC
CASSQRLTSGRLGSYNEQFF
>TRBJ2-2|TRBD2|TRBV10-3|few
TGTGCCACCCGGACTAGCGGAACCGGGGAGCTGTTTTTT
CATRTSGTGELFF
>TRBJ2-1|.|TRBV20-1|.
TGCAGCGTAGAGGGGAGATCCTACAATGAGCAGTTCTTC
CSVEGRSYNEQFF
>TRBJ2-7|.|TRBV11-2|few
TGTGCCAGCAGCTTAGGAAAGTATGAGGGGTTGCACTCCTACGAGCAGTACTTC
CASSLGKYEGLHSYEQYF
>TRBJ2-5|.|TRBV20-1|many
TGCAGTGCTAGAAAGCCTCAAGAGACCCAGTACTTC
CSARKPQETQYF
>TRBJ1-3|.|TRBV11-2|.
TGTGCCAGCAGCTTTGGAGGGAATGGAAACACCATATATTTT
CASSFGGNGNTIYF
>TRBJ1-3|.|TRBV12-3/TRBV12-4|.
TGTGCCAGCAGTTTCGGAGGGGACACCATATATTTT
CASSFGGDTIYF
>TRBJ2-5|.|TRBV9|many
TGTGCCAGCAGCGTAGGGGTGGGGCAAGAGACCCAGTACTTC
CASSVGVGQETQYF
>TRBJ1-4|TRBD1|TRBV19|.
TGTGCCAGTAGGTCGACAGGGTCGAATGAAAAACTGTTTTTT
CASRSTGSNEKLFF